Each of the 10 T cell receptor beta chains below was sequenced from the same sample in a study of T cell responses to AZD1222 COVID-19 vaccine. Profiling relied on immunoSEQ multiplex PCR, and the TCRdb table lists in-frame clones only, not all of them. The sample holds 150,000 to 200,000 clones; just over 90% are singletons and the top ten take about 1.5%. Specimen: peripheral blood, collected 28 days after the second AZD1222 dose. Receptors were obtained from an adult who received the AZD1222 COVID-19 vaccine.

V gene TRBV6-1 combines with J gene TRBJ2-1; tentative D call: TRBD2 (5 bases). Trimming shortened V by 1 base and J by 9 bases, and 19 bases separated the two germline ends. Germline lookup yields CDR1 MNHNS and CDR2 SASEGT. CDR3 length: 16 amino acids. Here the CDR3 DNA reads TGTGCCAGCAGTGAAGGATGGCAGACTACCTTTGTTGAGCAGTTCTTC. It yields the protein CASSEGWQTTFVEQFF.

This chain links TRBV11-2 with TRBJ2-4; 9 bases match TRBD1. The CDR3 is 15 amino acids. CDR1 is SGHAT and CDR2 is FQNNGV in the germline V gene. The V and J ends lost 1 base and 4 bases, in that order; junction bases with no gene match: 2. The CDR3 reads CASSLGGTGKNIQYF. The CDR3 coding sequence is TGTGCCAGCAGCTTAGGTGGGACAGGGAAAAACATTCAGTACTTC.

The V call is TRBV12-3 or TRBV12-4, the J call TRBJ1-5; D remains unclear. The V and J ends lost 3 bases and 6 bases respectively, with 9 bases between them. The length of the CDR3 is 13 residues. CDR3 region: CASSLDRFQPQHF. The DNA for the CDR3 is TGTGCCAGCAGTTTGGATCGGTTTCAGCCCCAGCATTTT.

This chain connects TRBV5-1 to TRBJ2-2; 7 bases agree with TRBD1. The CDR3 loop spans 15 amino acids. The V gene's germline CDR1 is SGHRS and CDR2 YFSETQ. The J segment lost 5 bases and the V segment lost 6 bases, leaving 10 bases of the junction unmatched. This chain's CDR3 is CASKISGTVTGELFF. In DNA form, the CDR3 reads TGCGCCAGCAAAATCTCAGGGACAGTAACCGGGGAGCTGTTTTTT.

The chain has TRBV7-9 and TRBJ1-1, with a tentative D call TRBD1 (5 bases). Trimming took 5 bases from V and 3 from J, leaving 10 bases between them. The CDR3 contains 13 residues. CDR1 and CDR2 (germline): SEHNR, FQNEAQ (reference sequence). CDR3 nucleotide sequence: TGTGCCAGCAGCCCCAGGGCAGACACTGAAGCTTTCTTT. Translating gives CASSPRADTEAFF. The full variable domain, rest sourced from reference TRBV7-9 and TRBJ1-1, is DTGVSQNPRHKITKRGQNVTFRCDPISEHNRLYWYRQTLGQGPEFLTYFQNEAQLEKSRLLSDRFSAERPKGSFSTLEIQRTEQGDSAMYLCASSPRADTEAFFGQGTRLTVV.

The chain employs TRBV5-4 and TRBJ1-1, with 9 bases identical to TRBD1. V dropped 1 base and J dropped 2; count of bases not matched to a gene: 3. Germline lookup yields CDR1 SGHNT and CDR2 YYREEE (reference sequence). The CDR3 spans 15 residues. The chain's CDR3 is CASSLPGQGNTEAFF. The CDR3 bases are TGTGCCAGCAGCTTGCCGGGACAGGGTAACACTGAAGCTTTCTTT.

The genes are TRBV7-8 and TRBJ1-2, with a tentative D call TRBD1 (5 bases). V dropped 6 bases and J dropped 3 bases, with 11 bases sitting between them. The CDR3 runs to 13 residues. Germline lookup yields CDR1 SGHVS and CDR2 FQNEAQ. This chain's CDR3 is CASSWTGDYGYTF. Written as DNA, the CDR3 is TGTGCCAGCAGTTGGACGGGGGACTATGGCTACACCTTC.

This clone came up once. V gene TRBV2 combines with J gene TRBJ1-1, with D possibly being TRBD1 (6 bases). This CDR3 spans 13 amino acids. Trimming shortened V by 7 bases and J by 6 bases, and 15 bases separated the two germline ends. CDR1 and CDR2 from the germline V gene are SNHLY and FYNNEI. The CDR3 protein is CASMGTGTPEAFF. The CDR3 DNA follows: TGTGCCAGCATGGGTACAGGGACCCCTGAAGCTTTCTTT.

CDR3: CASSPRTLAWVNEQFF. Written as DNA, the CDR3 is TGTGCCAGCAGCCCTAGGACGCTGGCTTGGGTAAATGAGCAGTTCTTC. This chain connects TRBV11-2 to TRBJ2-1; D remains ambiguous. CDR1 SGHAT and CDR2 FQNNGV come from the germline V gene. Trimming stripped 5 bases from V and 7 bases from J, with 21 bases between. CDR3 size: 16 residues.

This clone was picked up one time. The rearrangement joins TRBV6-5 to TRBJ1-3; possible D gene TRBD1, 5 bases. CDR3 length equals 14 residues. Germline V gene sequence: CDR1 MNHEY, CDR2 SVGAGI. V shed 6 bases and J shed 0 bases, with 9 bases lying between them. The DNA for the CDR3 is TGTGCCAGCAGATTGACAGCCTCTGGAAACACCATATATTTT. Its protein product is CASRLTASGNTIYF.